This T cell receptor beta chain was documented in a study of technical replicates of blood from several donors. CDR1 is SGHDT and CDR2 is YYEEEE in the germline V gene. The V gene end was trimmed by 0 bases and the J gene end by 2 bases; junction bases not matched to a gene: 4. This CDR3 region has 15 residues. Assay: immunoSEQ multiplex PCR; the TCRdb copy retains only in-frame clones and omits some. This sample has about 75,000 clones; about 97% occur once, and the top ten carry about 0.27%. V usage is TRBV5-6 and J usage is TRBJ1-1, with 7 bases fitting TRBD1. The sample comprised T cells isolated from PBMCs. The TCR originated in a human donor in good health. CDR3 DNA sequence: TGTGCCAGCAGCTTGGTAGACAGGGAAAACACTGAAGCTTTCTTT. It is translated as CASSLVDRENTEAFF.